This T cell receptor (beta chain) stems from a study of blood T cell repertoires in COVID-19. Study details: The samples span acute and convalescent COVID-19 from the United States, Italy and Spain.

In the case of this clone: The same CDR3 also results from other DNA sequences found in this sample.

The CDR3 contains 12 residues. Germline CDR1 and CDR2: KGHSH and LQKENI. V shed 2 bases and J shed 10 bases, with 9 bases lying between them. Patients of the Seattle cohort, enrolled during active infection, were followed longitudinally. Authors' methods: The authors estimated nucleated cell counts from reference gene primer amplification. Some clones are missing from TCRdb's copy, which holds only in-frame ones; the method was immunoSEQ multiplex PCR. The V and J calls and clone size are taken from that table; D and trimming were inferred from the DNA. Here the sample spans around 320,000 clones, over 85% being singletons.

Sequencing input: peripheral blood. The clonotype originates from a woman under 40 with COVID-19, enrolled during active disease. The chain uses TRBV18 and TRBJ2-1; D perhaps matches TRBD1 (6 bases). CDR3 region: CASSPGGREQFF. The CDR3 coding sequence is TGTGCCAGCTCACCAGGGGGCCGGGAGCAGTTCTTC.